The sequence of this T cell receptor beta chain was determined in a study of blood T cells in healthy people across ages. At least 5.5 micrograms of total RNA were extracted per sample. Study-wide results and limits: There was a strong correlation between TCR beta diversity and naive T cell percentage.

For the second PCR, which ran for roughly 6 to 12 cycles, a sample-barcoded 5' primer and a J-beta primer mix were used. All cDNA molecules were each tagged by a template-switch adaptor with 12 random nucleotides. TCRdb processed the 5' RACE reads anew with MiXCR; each CDR3 protein has one entry. This table has 650,000 to 1,000,000 distinct CDR3 sequences, around 36% appearing once. This clonotype showed up just a few times. Its target is unknown. The ends were cut back, 0 bases at V and 4 bases at J, with 9 bases in the middle. This CDR3 has 14 amino acids. Germline CDR1 reads SGHTA; CDR2 reads FQGNSA.

The TCR comes from a man aged 18-30 years in good health. The sequenced material came from blood. The gene calls are TRBV7-2 and TRBJ1-2, with no clear D. Written as DNA, the CDR3 is TGTGCCAGCAGCTTAGCGCAAGACACCTATGGCTACACCTTC. Its translation: CASSLAQDTYGYTF.